A selection of T cell receptor beta chains follows, all from one sample in a study of neoadjuvant anti-PD-1 for oral cavity cancer. TCRdb keeps only in-frame clones here, not all; method: immunoSEQ multiplex PCR. The sample carries 11,000 to 15,000 clones, 75% recorded once. Sequenced here: PBMCs, sampled after nivolumab (anti-PD-1) treatment. The receptors stem from a person aged 40 to 85 with oral cavity squamous cell carcinoma. The CDR3 runs from the conserved cysteine through the conserved F or W. The D gene is left open where the match is weak. Where a row states a size, it is once, few, many or the class of an expanded clone; other rows omit it.

abundance,v_gene,d_gene,j_gene,CDR3nt,CDR3aa
-,TRBV27,TRBD2,TRBJ2-7,TGTGCCAGCAGCCCACTCCGGGAGGGGCTTTTAGTGTTCGAGCAGTACTTC,CASSPLREGLLVFEQYF
-,TRBV15,TRBD2,TRBJ2-1,TGTGCCACCAGCAGGGGACTAGCGGGAGGGCCGCGGAATGAGCAGTTCTTC,CATSRGLAGGPRNEQFF
-,TRBV7-9,TRBD1,TRBJ2-5,TGTGCCAGCAGCCCGTTACAGGGGCAAGGGACCCAGTACTTC,CASSPLQGQGTQYF
-,TRBV4-2,TRBD2,TRBJ2-6,TGTGCCAGCAGCCAAGTTTTACTAGCGGGAGCTGGGGCCAACGTCCTGACTTTC,CASSQVLLAGAGANVLTF
-,TRBV4-1,-,TRBJ1-3,TGCGCCAGCAGCCAAGGGACCCGCGCTTACCTCTCTGGAAACACCATATATTTT,CASSQGTRAYLSGNTIYF
-,TRBV7-9,TRBD2,TRBJ2-1,TGTGCCAGCGTAGCGGGAGCCAAGGGGAATGAGCAGTTCTTC,CASVAGAKGNEQFF
-,TRBV19,TRBD1,TRBJ1-5,TGTGCCAGTACCCGGACAGGCGTAGGGGGGCAGCCCCAGCATTTT,CASTRTGVGGQPQHF
-,TRBV6-1,TRBD1,TRBJ1-1,TGTGCCAGCAGCCGAATCGTTACAGGGGTGGCTGAAGCTTTCTTT,CASSRIVTGVAEAFF
few,TRBV9,-,TRBJ1-2,TGTGCCAGCAGCCCGGACGGGAACTATGGCTACACCTTC,CASSPDGNYGYTF
few,TRBV14,-,TRBJ2-7,TGTGCCAGCAGTCGATCGGGGCTCTACGAGCAGTACTTC,CASSRSGLYEQYF
-,TRBV5-1,-,TRBJ2-5,TGCGCCAGCAGCTTGGATCGGCACGGGACCCAGTACTTC,CASSLDRHGTQYF
medium-sized,TRBV18,TRBD1,TRBJ1-2,TGTGCCAGCTCACCCGACAGGGACTATGGCTACACCTTC,CASSPDRDYGYTF
-,TRBV5-6,-,TRBJ2-3,TGTGCCAGCAGCCATGAAGCAGATACGCAGTATTTT,CASSHEADTQYF
-,TRBV6-1,-,TRBJ2-7,TGTGCCAGCTCCTTAGTACCCACCCCCGCTTACGAGCAGTACTTC,CASSLVPTPAYEQYF
-,TRBV4-1,-,TRBJ1-2,TGCGCCAGCAGCTCAGGGCCGACTAACTATGGCTACACCTTC,CASSSGPTNYGYTF
few,TRBV9,TRBD1,TRBJ1-2,TGTGCCAGCAGCACCGGGACAGGGTTGCCCTATGGCTACACCTTC,CASSTGTGLPYGYTF
-,TRBV29-1,TRBD2,TRBJ2-1,TGCAGCGTTGAAGGGGTTAGCGGGAGGGCCCATGAGCAGTTCTTC,CSVEGVSGRAHEQFF
few,TRBV7-9,TRBD2,TRBJ2-2,TGTGCCAGCAGCCCGAGGGAGTTAAGCGGGAGTACCGGGGAGCTGTTTTTT,CASSPRELSGSTGELFF
-,TRBV7-3,-,TRBJ1-2,TGTGCCAGCAGCCCCGGCCAGGGCATAGCTAACTATGGCTACACCTTC,CASSPGQGIANYGYTF
-,TRBV27,TRBD1,TRBJ1-1,TGTGCCAGCAGTTTCCAGACAGGGTCGAGGGCTTTCTTT,CASSFQTGSRAFF
-,TRBV7-2,TRBD1,TRBJ2-5,TGTGCCAGCAGTTATGACAGGGGAAGCTTCCACTTC,CASSYDRGSFHF
-,TRBV5-5,-,TRBJ1-5,TGTGCCAGCTCATTACGCGAGGGCGAGCCCCAGCATTTT,CASSLREGEPQHF
-,TRBV21-1,-,TRBJ1-1,TGTGCCAGCAGCAAACCCAGGGGGTGGACTGAAGCTTTCTTT,CASSKPRGWTEAFF
-,TRBV6-5,-,TRBJ2-5,TGTGCCAGCAGTGCCGTCGCACGGGATCCAGAGACCCAGTACTTC,CASSAVARDPETQYF
-,TRBV15,-,TRBJ1-1,TGTGCCACCAGCAGAGACCCGAACACTGAAGCTTTCTTT,CATSRDPNTEAFF
-,TRBV2,TRBD1,TRBJ1-1,TGTGCCAGCAGTGGACAGGGATTAGGAGCTTTCTTT,CASSGQGLGAFF
-,TRBV5-1,TRBD2,TRBJ2-3,TGCGCCAGCAGCTTGGAGGTGGGGGGGGCGCAGTATTTT,CASSLEVGGAQYF
-,TRBV19,TRBD1,TRBJ1-4,TGTGCCAGTGACAGGGGCGGAACTAATGAAAAACTGTTTTTT,CASDRGGTNEKLFF
-,TRBV30,TRBD1,TRBJ2-1,TGTGCCTGGAGGGGGACAGGGAACAATGAGCAGTTCTTC,CAWRGTGNNEQFF
-,TRBV11-2,TRBD2,TRBJ2-7,TGTGCCAGCAGCTTGGGGAGGGGTTTGGGCGAGCAGTACTTC,CASSLGRGLGEQYF
once,TRBV10-3,-,TRBJ1-2,TGTGCCATCAGTGAGTGGGGTGGCTACACCTTC,CAISEWGGYTF
few,TRBV2,TRBD1,TRBJ1-4,TGTGCCAGCAGCGATACGGACAGGGGTCGAAATGAAAAACTGTTTTTT,CASSDTDRGRNEKLFF
-,TRBV13,TRBD2,TRBJ2-1,TGTGCCAGCAGCTCTCCGGGACTAGCCTATGAGCAGTTCTTC,CASSSPGLAYEQFF
-,TRBV11-3,-,TRBJ2-3,TGTGCCAGCAGCTTATTGGCGGGGCCTAGCACAGATACGCAGTATTTT,CASSLLAGPSTDTQYF
-,TRBV4-1,-,TRBJ2-3,TGCGCCAGCAGCCAACCCCTCCGCGTGGGGGGAGCCTCTAGCACAGATACGCAGTATTTT,CASSQPLRVGGASSTDTQYF
-,TRBV6-5,-,TRBJ1-3,TGTGCCAGCAGTTACCAACAGCAATCCTCTGGAAACACCATATATTTT,CASSYQQQSSGNTIYF
-,TRBV29-1,TRBD2,TRBJ2-7,TGCAGCGTTGGGTCCCTAGCGGGTGTCTACGAGCAGTACTTC,CSVGSLAGVYEQYF
-,TRBV5-1,TRBD2,TRBJ2-3,TGCGCCAGCAGCTTGGAAGGACTAGCCGCCACAGATACGCAGTATTTT,CASSLEGLAATDTQYF
-,TRBV15,-,TRBJ1-1,TGTGCCACCAGCAGAGATCTTAGTAGAAACACTGAAGCTTTCTTT,CATSRDLSRNTEAFF
-,TRBV13,-,TRBJ1-4,TGTGCCAGCAGCTTAGGGGAGCCTAATGAAAAACTGTTTTTT,CASSLGEPNEKLFF
-,TRBV29-1,-,TRBJ2-7,TGCAGCGTTCGACAGGTTTACGAGCAGTACTTC,CSVRQVYEQYF
-,TRBV5-1,TRBD2,TRBJ2-7,TGCGCCAGCAGCTTGGAGGCGCGGGGGGGCCCCGAGCAGTACTTC,CASSLEARGGPEQYF
-,TRBV4-1,-,TRBJ1-5,TGCGCCAGCAGCTCCCTGGGACTTAGCAATCAGCCCCAGCATTTT,CASSSLGLSNQPQHF
-,TRBV5-5,TRBD1,TRBJ2-7,TGTGCCAGCAGCAGACCGGGACAGGGATTCGACGAGCAGTACTTC,CASSRPGQGFDEQYF
once,TRBV4-1,TRBD1,TRBJ1-6,TGCGCCAGCAGCCAGCCCACAGGGGCGTCAAATTCACCCCTCCACTTT,CASSQPTGASNSPLHF
-,TRBV11-2,-,TRBJ2-6,TGTGCCAGCAGCTCCCGTGGGACCTCTGGGGCCAACGTCCTGACTTTC,CASSSRGTSGANVLTF
-,TRBV25-1,-,TRBJ2-5,TGTGCCAGCAGTGAATATTTAGAGACCCAGTACTTC,CASSEYLETQYF
-,TRBV7-8,TRBD1,TRBJ1-2,TGTGCCAGCAGCCAACCTCGACAGGGTAGCTGGTACTATGGCTACACCTTC,CASSQPRQGSWYYGYTF
-,TRBV11-2,-,TRBJ2-1,TGTGCCAGCAGCACTCAAAGTGCCAACCCTATCCCGTTCTTC,CASSTQSANPIPFF
-,TRBV19,TRBD1,TRBJ2-4,TGTGCCAGTAGTATAAGGGACAGGGTAAATCTAGCCAAAAACATTCAGTACTTC,CASSIRDRVNLAKNIQYF
-,TRBV2,TRBD1,TRBJ1-1,TGTGCCAGCATCCAACAGACAGGGTGGAATACTGAAGCTTTCTTT,CASIQQTGWNTEAFF
-,TRBV28,-,TRBJ2-7,TGTGCCAGCAGTTTGGCAGGGGCCACCACCTACGAGCAGTACTTC,CASSLAGATTYEQYF
-,TRBV27,-,TRBJ1-2,TGTGCCAGCAGTCACAAAAACCCAAACAGGGATGGCTACACCTTC,CASSHKNPNRDGYTF
few,TRBV23-1,-,TRBJ1-3,TGCGCCAGCAGTCAATCGGAGGGCAGTCTCGCTGGAAACACCATATATTTT,CASSQSEGSLAGNTIYF
-,TRBV5-1,-,TRBJ1-1,TGCGCCAGCAGCTATCGAGGGGGGCAGACTGAAGCTTTCTTT,CASSYRGGQTEAFF
-,TRBV10-1,TRBD2,TRBJ2-3,TGCGCCACCTCTAGCGGACTTCTAACAGATACGCAGTATTTT,CATSSGLLTDTQYF
-,TRBV11-2,-,TRBJ1-6,TGTGCCAGCAGAGAGCCCGGTATTCTCAATTCACCCCTCCACTTT,CASREPGILNSPLHF
-,TRBV19,-,TRBJ1-2,TGTGCCAGTAGTATCGGACCTTCGGGCGTGAGAGGCTACACCTTC,CASSIGPSGVRGYTF
once,TRBV4-1,-,TRBJ1-1,TGCGCCAGCAGCCAAGATATAACAGTATACACTGAAGCTTTCTTT,CASSQDITVYTEAFF